The sequence of this T cell receptor (beta chain) was determined in a study of T-cell memory formation after mild COVID-19. The CDR3 has 18 amino acids. With 5 bases clipped from V and 0 bases from J, the junction kept 3 bases outside the gene matches. The germline CDR1 and CDR2 sequences are SGHTA and FQGTGA. TCRdb passed the 5' RACE reads through MiXCR, listing each CDR3 protein once. The sample lists about 150,000 distinct CDR3 sequences, less than 25% occurring once. The clonotype originates from an adult woman who had mild COVID-19 (a few samples of this study predate the infection). Cell type and time point are not known. Material: PBMCs or a T cell subset sorted from them (not recorded which). The J gene is TRBJ2-2, the V gene TRBV7-3; 16 nucleotides match TRBD2. CDR3 residues: CASSRGLAGGTNTGELFF. The CDR3 nucleotides read TGTGCCAGCAGCCGGGGACTAGCGGGAGGGACGAACACCGGGGAGCTGTTTTTT.